The next 11 T cell receptor beta chains were all read from a single sample in a study of blood T cells in healthy people across ages. Alongside a J-beta primer mix, a sample-barcoded 5' primer served in a second PCR lasting about 7 to 12 cycles. TCRdb used MiXCR to reprocess the 5' RACE reads, holding one entry per CDR3 protein. The sample lists 1.5 million to 2 million distinct CDR3 sequences; 35% to 50% were seen once. The sequenced sample consisted of blood. The receptors shown here come from a human donor in good health.

J is TRBJ2-7 and V is TRBV12-3 or TRBV12-4; TRBD2 aligns across 7 bases. The J segment lost 2 bases and the V segment lost 6 bases, leaving 7 bases of the junction unmatched. There are 14 residues in the CDR3. In DNA form, the CDR3 reads TGTGCCAGCAGCCGGAGAGGGAGGGCCTACGAGCAGTACTTC. This translates into CASSRRGRAYEQYF.

This clonotype has a handful of counts. The chain recombines TRBV20-1 with TRBJ1-2; D uncertain. Germline values: CDR1 DFQATT, CDR2 SNEGSKA (reference sequence). This CDR3 is 14 amino acids long. V was pared by 2 bases and J by 6 bases, with 16 bases between. The CDR3: CSARLQTAFDGYTF. CDR3 nucleotides: TGCAGTGCTAGACTCCAGACGGCGTTCGATGGCTACACCTTC.

For this clonotype: One junction end does not reproduce the germline sequence, and a read error may be involved. The chain has TRBV7-9 and TRBJ1-1, with TRBD1 matching over 7 bases. The CDR3 sequence is 16 residues long. Looked up from germline, CDR1 is SEHNR and CDR2 is FQNEAQ (reference sequence). The CDR3 DNA is TGTGCCAGCGCACTCTTAAGACAGGGAAGTGGAACTGGAGCTTTCTTT. Encoded protein: CASALLRQGSGTGAFF. Full variable domain (missing parts from reference TRBV7-9 and TRBJ1-1): DTGVSQNPRHKITKRGQNVTFRCDPISEHNRLYWYRQTLGQGPEFLTYFQNEAQLEKSRLLSDRFSAERPKGSFSTLEIQRTEQGDSAMYLCASALLRQGSGTGAFFGQGTRLTVV.

The table lists this clonotype with a few counts. The chain is built from TRBV12-3 or TRBV12-4 and TRBJ1-6; maybe TRBD1 (6 bases). V was clipped by 8 bases and J by 7 bases, with 18 bases between them. This CDR3 contains 15 residues. CDR3 sequence (DNA): TGTGCCAGCTTGACAGGCCCTAGTGCCAATTCACCCCTCCACTTT. Translating gives CASLTGPSANSPLHF.

This clonotype came up many times. The chain carries TRBV6-2 or TRBV6-3 and TRBJ2-3; weak D call: TRBD1 (5 bases). Germline V gives CDR1 MNHEY, CDR2 SVGEGT. Trimming took off 6 bases at V and 2 bases at J, with 6 bases between the two ends. The CDR3 sequence is 12 residues long. In DNA, the CDR3 is TGTGCCAGCAGGGACACCACAGATACGCAGTATTTT. It translates to CASRDTTDTQYF.

The chain links TRBV6-5 to TRBJ2-1, with 12 bases that match TRBD2. CDR1 and CDR2 from the germline V gene are MNHEY and SVGAGI. Unmatched junction bases numbered 10, after V lost 6 bases and J lost 7 bases. The CDR3 contains 16 residues. The CDR3 is CASSRGTSGWENEQFF. The DNA of the CDR3 is TGTGCCAGCAGCCGCGGGACTAGCGGGTGGGAAAATGAGCAGTTCTTC.

This chain joins TRBV6-6 and TRBJ1-6; D perhaps matches TRBD1 (5 bases). V lost 4 bases, J lost 11 bases, and 9 bases lay in between. There are 12 residues in the CDR3. Germline CDR1 and CDR2: MNHNY and SVGAGI (reference sequence). CDR3 loop: CASSSEGPPLHF. The CDR3 coding sequence is TGTGCCAGCAGTTCCGAGGGGCCACCCCTCCACTTT.

This chain's CDR3 is CASSLAGAHYTDTQYF. CDR3 bases: TGCGCCAGCAGCTTGGCCGGGGCACACTACACAGATACGCAGTATTTT. This chain links TRBV5-1 with TRBJ2-3, with D perhaps matching TRBD1 or TRBD2 (5 bases each). Trimming left V 0 bases short and J 2 bases short, with 13 bases between. This CDR3 region has 16 residues. Germline V gene sequence: CDR1 SGHRS, CDR2 YFSETQ.

This clonotype was detected only a few times. The chain combines TRBV12-3 or TRBV12-4 with TRBJ1-2; D might be TRBD1 (5 bases). Trimming stripped 5 bases from V and 4 bases from J, with 23 bases between. This CDR3 spans 17 amino acids. The CDR3 DNA reads TGTGCCAGCAGTACCCTCCGGGCAGGGCGGTTCGGCTATGGCTACACCTTC. It specifies CASSTLRAGRFGYGYTF.

This clonotype was detected only a few times. The gene calls are TRBV12-3 or TRBV12-4 and TRBJ2-5, with D possibly being TRBD1 (5 bases). V was shortened by 7 bases and J by 1 base, with 16 bases between the two germline ends. The CDR3 spans 15 residues. The CDR3 region is CASTQAGAGQETQYF. As DNA, the CDR3 is TGTGCCAGCACCCAAGCTGGGGCAGGCCAAGAGACCCAGTACTTC.

The rearrangement joins TRBV18 to TRBJ1-1; 7 nucleotides line up with TRBD1. The CDR3 is 17 residues long. Per germline, CDR1 KGHSH and CDR2 LQKENI. The junction had 15 bases not matched to a gene; V was cut back by 3 bases and J by 5 bases. The CDR3 loop is CASSPLGGGGGLTEAFF. The CDR3 nucleotides read TGTGCCAGCTCACCTTTAGGAGGAGGGGGCGGTTTGACTGAAGCTTTCTTT.